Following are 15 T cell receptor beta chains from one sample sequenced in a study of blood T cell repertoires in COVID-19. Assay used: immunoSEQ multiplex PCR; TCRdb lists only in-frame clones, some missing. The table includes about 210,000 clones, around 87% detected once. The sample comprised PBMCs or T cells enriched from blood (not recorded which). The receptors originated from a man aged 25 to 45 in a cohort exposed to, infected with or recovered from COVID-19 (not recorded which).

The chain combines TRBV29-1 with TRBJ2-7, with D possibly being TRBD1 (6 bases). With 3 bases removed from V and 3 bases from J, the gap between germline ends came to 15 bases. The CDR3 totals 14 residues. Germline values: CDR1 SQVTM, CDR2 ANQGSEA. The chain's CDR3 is CSVESRTARYEQYF. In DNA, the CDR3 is TGCAGCGTTGAGAGTCGGACAGCCCGCTACGAGCAGTACTTC.

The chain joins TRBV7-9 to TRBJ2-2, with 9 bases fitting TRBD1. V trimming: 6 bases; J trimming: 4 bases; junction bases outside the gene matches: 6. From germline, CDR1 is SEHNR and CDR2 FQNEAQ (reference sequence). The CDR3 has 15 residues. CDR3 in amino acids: CASRPGTGLTGELFF. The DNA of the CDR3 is TGTGCCAGCAGGCCCGGGACAGGGCTCACCGGGGAGCTGTTTTTT.

This chain's CDR3 is CASSDSNSNQPQHF. The DNA for the CDR3 is TGTGCCAGCAGTGACAGTAATAGCAATCAGCCCCAGCATTTT. The V and J genes are TRBV6-1 and TRBJ1-5; D is unresolved. This CDR3 has 14 residues. With 3 bases removed from V and 0 bases from J, the gap between germline ends came to 6 bases. CDR1 is MNHNS and CDR2 is SASEGT in the germline V gene.

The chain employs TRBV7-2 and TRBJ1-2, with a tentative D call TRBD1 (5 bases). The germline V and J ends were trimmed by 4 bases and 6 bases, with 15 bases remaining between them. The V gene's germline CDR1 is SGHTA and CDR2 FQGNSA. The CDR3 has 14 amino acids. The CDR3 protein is CASSSGRGGNGYTF. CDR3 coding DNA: TGTGCCAGCAGCTCCGGACGGGGGGGAAATGGCTACACCTTC.

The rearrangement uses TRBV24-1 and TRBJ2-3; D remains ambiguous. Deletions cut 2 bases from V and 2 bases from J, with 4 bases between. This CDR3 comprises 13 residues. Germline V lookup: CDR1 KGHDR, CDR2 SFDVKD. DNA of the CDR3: TGTGCCACCAGTGATTCTTACACAGATACGCAGTATTTT. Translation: CATSDSYTDTQYF.

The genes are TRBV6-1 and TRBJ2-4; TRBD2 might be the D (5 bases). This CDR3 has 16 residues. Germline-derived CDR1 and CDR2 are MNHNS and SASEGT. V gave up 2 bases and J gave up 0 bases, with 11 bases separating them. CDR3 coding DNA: TGTGCCAGCAGTGAACGGCGGGCGCTAGCCAAAAACATTCAGTACTTC. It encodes CASSERRALAKNIQYF.

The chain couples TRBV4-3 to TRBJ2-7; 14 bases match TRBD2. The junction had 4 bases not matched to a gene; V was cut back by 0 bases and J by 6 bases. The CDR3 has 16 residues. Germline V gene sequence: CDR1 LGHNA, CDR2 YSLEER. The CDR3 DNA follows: TGCGCCAGCAGCCAAGAGGGGACTAGCGGGAGTAGCGAGCAGTACTTC. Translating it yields CASSQEGTSGSSEQYF.

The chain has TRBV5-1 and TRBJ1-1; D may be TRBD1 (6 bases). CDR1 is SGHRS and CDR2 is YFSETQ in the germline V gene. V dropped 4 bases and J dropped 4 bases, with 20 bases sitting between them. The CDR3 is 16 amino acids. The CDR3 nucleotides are TGCGCCAGCAGCCCACTCGGGGGGGCTCGGGGCACTGAAGCTTTCTTT. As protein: CASSPLGGARGTEAFF.

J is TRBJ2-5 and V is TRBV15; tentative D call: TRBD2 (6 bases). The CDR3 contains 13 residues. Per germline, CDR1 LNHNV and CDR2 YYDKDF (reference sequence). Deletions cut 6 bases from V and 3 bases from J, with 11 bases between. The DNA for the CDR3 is TGTGCCACCAGTAAGGGCGGGGAAGAGACCCAGTACTTC. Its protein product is CATSKGGEETQYF.

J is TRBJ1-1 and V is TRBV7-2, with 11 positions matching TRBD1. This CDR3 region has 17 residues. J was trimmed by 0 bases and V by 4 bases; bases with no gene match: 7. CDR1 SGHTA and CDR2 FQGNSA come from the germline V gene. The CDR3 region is CASSWGQGEIMNTEAFF. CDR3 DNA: TGTGCCAGCAGCTGGGGACAGGGGGAGATCATGAACACTGAAGCTTTCTTT.

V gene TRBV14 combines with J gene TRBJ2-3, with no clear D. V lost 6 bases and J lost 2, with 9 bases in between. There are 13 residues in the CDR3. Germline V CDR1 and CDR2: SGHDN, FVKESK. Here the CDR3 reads CASSHTFTDTQYF. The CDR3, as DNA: TGTGCCAGCAGTCACACGTTCACAGATACGCAGTATTTT.

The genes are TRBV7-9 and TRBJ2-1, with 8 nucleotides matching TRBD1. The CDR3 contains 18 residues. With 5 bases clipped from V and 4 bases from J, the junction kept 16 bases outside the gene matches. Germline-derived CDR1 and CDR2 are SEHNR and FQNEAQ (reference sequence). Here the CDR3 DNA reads TGTGCCAGCAGCGTCCCCCGGACCGGGACAGGAGAATACAATGAGCAGTTCTTC. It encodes CASSVPRTGTGEYNEQFF.

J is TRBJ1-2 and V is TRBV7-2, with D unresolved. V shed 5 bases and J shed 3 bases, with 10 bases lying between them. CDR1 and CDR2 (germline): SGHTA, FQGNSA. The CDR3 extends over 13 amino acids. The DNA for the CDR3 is TGTGCCAGCAGCCCCGTTTCCGACTATGGCTACACCTTC. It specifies CASSPVSDYGYTF. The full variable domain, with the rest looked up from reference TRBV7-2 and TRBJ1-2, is GAGVSQSPSNKVTEKGKDVELRCDPISGHTALYWYRQSLGQGLEFLIYFQGNSAPDKSGLPSDRFSAERTGGSVSTLTIQRTQQEDSAVYLCASSPVSDYGYTFGSGTRLTVV.

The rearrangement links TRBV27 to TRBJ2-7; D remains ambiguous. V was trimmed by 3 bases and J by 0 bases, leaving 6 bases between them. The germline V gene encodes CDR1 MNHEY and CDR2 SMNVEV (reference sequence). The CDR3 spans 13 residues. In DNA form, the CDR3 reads TGTGCCAGCAGTTTCCCTAGCTCCTACGAGCAGTACTTC. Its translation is CASSFPSSYEQYF.

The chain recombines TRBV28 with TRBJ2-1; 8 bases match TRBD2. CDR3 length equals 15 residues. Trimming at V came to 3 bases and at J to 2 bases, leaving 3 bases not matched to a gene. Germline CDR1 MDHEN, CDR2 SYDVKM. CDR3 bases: TGTGCCAGCAGTTTGGTAGCGGGGCCCTACAATGAGCAGTTCTTC. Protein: CASSLVAGPYNEQFF.